The text below deals with one T cell receptor (beta chain). As yet, its antigen is unknown. The data are from a study of T cell responses to AZD1222 COVID-19 vaccine. Regarding the study as a whole: Unmutated variant regions reportedly attract nearly half of all spike-specific TCRs.

With 1 base clipped from V and 3 bases from J, the junction kept 2 bases outside the gene matches. Per germline, CDR1 LGHNA and CDR2 YNFKEQ. The CDR3 runs 14 residues. Measured with immunoSEQ multiplex PCR; TCRdb has only the in-frame clones, and not every one. The sample carries about 260,000 clones, approximately 93% recorded once. Sequences were derived from peripheral blood, sampled on day 0 of AZD1222 vaccination. The sequence was collected from an adult in good health. The gene calls are TRBV4-2 and TRBJ2-5, with 7 bases matching TRBD1. The CDR3 nucleotides are TGTGCCAGCAGCCAAGGGACAGGAGAAGAGACCCAGTACTTC. Translated: CASSQGTGEETQYF.